The subject of this entry is one T cell receptor (beta chain). What antigen it recognizes has not been identified. Per-base qualities were not stored, and no clone one base away is much larger. The record originates from a study of shared clonotypes between healthy human individuals (dated by TCRdb to 2020 to 2021). With respect to the entire study: The cohort included three men and two women between 18 and 49 years of age. For each donor, CD4 naive and CD4 memory were each run on three plates, CD8 naive on two plates, and CD8 memory on one plate. Blood TCR repertoires of roughly five healthy adults were deeply sequenced to estimate repertoire size and the extent of clonotype sharing between individuals. To increase sequencing depth and limit assay-specific biases, TCR repertoire library preparation and sequencing were carried out by different laboratories using diverse techniques. Per donor, leukapheresis produced somewhere between about 0.85 and 9.5 billion PBMCs.

Healthy HIV-negative adults with no recently reported acute infections or vaccinations were included as donors. Every donor was a Caucasian adult living in Nashville, Tennessee, USA. CD4+ T cells were enriched through magnetic negative selection, after which naive cells were positively selected on CD45RA and the remaining negative fraction served as the memory subset. After blood collection by leukapheresis, PBMCs were isolated using Ficoll-Histopaque density gradient centrifugation and then cryopreserved in the vapor phase of liquid nitrogen. Analytical flow cytometry was used to check the purity and quantity of every magnetically sorted T cell population. From each sorted fraction, genomic DNA was isolated and quantified by UV absorbance on a Nanodrop 2000c. Paper-wide results and their limitations: Approximately 5% of naive CD4, 3.5% of naive CD8, about 2.5% of memory CD4, and about 0.4% of memory CD8 clonotypes were shared across a few donors. Based on pairwise subsampling, the degree of clonotype sharing among donors was expected to be affected by sequencing depth. Higher generation probabilities were observed for clonotypes shared by all four sorted-subset donors than for non-shared clonotypes. Naive subsets generally had larger estimated clonotype richness than memory subsets did. Incomplete sequencing was indicated by rarefaction of sorted-subset datasets, despite the large sequencing depth. Because the study included a small number of donors, the genetic and exposure-history diversity represented was limited. Sampling was limited to blood, and TCR repertoires in tissue likely differ from TCR repertoires in blood.

V is pared back by 11 bases and J by 0 bases, with 14 bases lying between the germline termini. Including cysteine and phenylalanine, the CDR3 has 13 amino acids. The entry retains the CDR3 DNA only, 39 bases that are in frame from base 1. CDR1 is given as MNHGY and CDR2 as SVAAGI, both from the germline V gene. Using the deep immunoSEQ assay, TCR CDR3 regions were amplified from genomic DNA by multiplex PCR. Extracted genomic DNA from each cell subset was spread evenly across all wells of several immunoSEQ 96-well plates, with each plate serving as a replicate. For sorted subsets, 200 ng of genomic DNA, equivalent to around 30,000 T cell genomes, went into each replicate PCR. Purified libraries were quantified with a Qubit 3.0 fluorometer, sized on a Bioanalyzer 2100, and re-quantified with the KAPA Library Quantification kit. Each immunoSEQ 96-well plate was sequenced on its own single-read 150-cycle Illumina NextSeq 550 flow cell. The original pipeline was this. Because the immunoSEQ output included only junctional sequences and no quality scores, the filtering could not be the same as the filtering used for full-length reads. To assign V/J genes and CDR3, sequences were annotated using PyIR, a Python wrapper for IgBLAST v1.9, with IMGT germline references. Any read was removed if the V/J assignment was weak (E-value above 1e-6), the CDR3 was missing, or the read contained stop codons, out-of-frame junctions, or ambiguous translated residues. V3J clonotypes were defined as sequences sharing the same inferred V gene, J gene, and CDR3 amino acid sequence. The percentage overlap between two repertoires was calculated by dividing the number of shared unique clonotypes by the size of the smaller repertoire. Richness of each repertoire was evaluated using RTK rarefaction, the Chao1 estimator, and Recon v2.1 estimates of unobserved clonotypes. Generation probabilities were computed with OLGA for all TCRbeta clonotypes obtained by the gDNA method from a few donors. TCRdb obtained this table from immuneACCESS and retained in-frame rearrangements with V and J assigned. These tables miss some clones; where compared with another copy, unresolved V genes account for less than half of the shortfall, and the remainder is unexplained. V and J calls and clone size come straight from that table; D and trimming were deduced from the DNA. The sample has fewer than 3 million clones on record, about 90% of them singletons. In total, the top ten clones hold 0.3% to 0.4% of the sample.

Sequenced input: naive CD4+ T cells from PBMCs. The cell subset or site label of this sample denotes: CD45RA+ positively selected. The V and J genes are TRBV6-9 and TRBJ2-7, and possibly TRBD1, on 5 matching bases. The sequence came from a man aged 18-30 years in good health. Some clones in this sample may be carry-over from other donors' samples. The nucleotide sequence reads TGTGCCCCGAAAAGGGGAAGCTCCTACGAGCAGTACTTC. It is translated as CAPKRGSSYEQYF.